The 24 T cell receptor beta chains given below trace back to one sample, sequenced in a study of human T cells and chemical hapten exposure. TCRdb fed the 5' RACE reads into MiXCR, producing one record per CDR3 protein. This table holds more than 75,000 distinct CDR3 sequences, less than 20% found once. Unseparated into fractions, whole blood served as the source from which total RNA was extracted. Receptors originate from a female donor in good health.

The chain couples TRBV29-1 to TRBJ2-1; D unresolved. This CDR3 comprises 15 residues. In germline, CDR1 is SQVTM, CDR2 ANQGSEA. The germline V and J ends were trimmed by 7 bases and 1 base, with 17 bases remaining between them. CDR3 amino acids: CSARPDKRSYNEQFF. The CDR3, as DNA: TGCAGCGCCCGTCCTGACAAGCGTTCCTACAATGAGCAGTTCTTC.

The chain uses TRBV6-2 or TRBV6-3 and TRBJ1-1; D ambiguous. The CDR3 is 15 amino acids. Germline V gives CDR1 MNHEY, CDR2 SVGEGT. V lost 5 bases to trimming and J lost 5 bases, with 18 bases between them. The CDR3 nucleotides are TGTGCCAGCAGTCCCCGACGCGCTGGAGGGACTGAAGCTTTCTTT. The encoded protein is CASSPRRAGGTEAFF.

V and J are TRBV5-1 and TRBJ2-6, with a possible D match to TRBD1 (5 bases). Trimming took off 5 bases at V and 0 bases at J, with 9 bases between the two ends. Per germline, CDR1 SGHRS and CDR2 YFSETQ. The CDR3 extends over 15 amino acids. CDR3 in amino acids: CASSPGPSGANVLTF. The CDR3 DNA reads as TGCGCCAGCAGTCCAGGGCCCTCTGGGGCCAACGTCCTGACTTTC.

V is TRBV6-1 and J is TRBJ1-1; no firm D call. V was shortened by 4 bases and J by 0 bases, with 12 bases between the two germline ends. From germline, CDR1 is MNHNS and CDR2 SASEGT. The CDR3 runs 15 residues. CDR3 loop: CASSGSQVMNTEAFF. In DNA, the CDR3 is TGTGCCAGCAGTGGAAGTCAGGTCATGAACACTGAAGCTTTCTTT.

V gene TRBV7-2 combines with J gene TRBJ2-5; D is perhaps TRBD1 (6 bases). With 3 bases removed from V and 5 bases from J, the gap between germline ends came to 10 bases. Germline CDR1 and CDR2: SGHTA and FQGNSA. CDR3 length equals 13 residues. The CDR3 spells CASSFQGKETQYF. CDR3 in DNA: TGTGCCAGCAGCTTTCAGGGGAAGGAGACCCAGTACTTC.

The rearrangement joins TRBV10-2 to TRBJ2-3, with D uncertain. Per germline, CDR1 WSHSY and CDR2 SAAADI. The ends were cut back, 3 bases at V and 0 bases at J, with 13 bases in the middle. The CDR3 sequence is 16 residues long. CDR3 region: CASSEPRAASTDTQYF. CDR3 nucleotides: TGCGCCAGCAGTGAACCCCGGGCCGCTAGCACAGATACGCAGTATTTT.

The chain uses TRBV28 and TRBJ1-2, with TRBD1 identical over 9 bases. The V gene end was trimmed by 5 bases and the J gene end by 6 bases; junction bases not matched to a gene: 10. Per the germline V gene, CDR1 is MDHEN and CDR2 is SYDVKM. The CDR3 is made up of 15 amino acids. The CDR3: CASSPLQGAPHGYTF. In DNA, the CDR3 is TGTGCCAGCAGTCCATTACAGGGGGCCCCCCATGGCTACACCTTC.

This clonotype occurred a few times. The DNA of the CDR3 is TGTGCCACCTTACTAGCGGGATACAATGAGCAGTTCTTC. Protein sequence: CATLLAGYNEQFF. The rearrangement uses TRBV6-1 and TRBJ2-1, with 10 bases matching TRBD2. Germline assignment: CDR1 MNHNS and CDR2 SASEGT. The V segment lost 10 bases and the J segment 4 bases; nucleotides outside the gene matches: 4. CDR3 length: 13 amino acids.

This clonotype was found a few times. The V gene is TRBV7-2, the J gene TRBJ1-5; D call uncertain. From germline, CDR1 is SGHTA and CDR2 FQGNSA. V was clipped by 3 bases and J by 1 base, with 4 bases between them. This CDR3 contains 13 residues. The chain's CDR3 is CASSLRSNQPQHF. DNA for the CDR3: TGTGCCAGCAGCTTGAGAAGCAATCAGCCCCAGCATTTT.

This clonotype was picked up many times. This chain connects TRBV4-1 to TRBJ2-7; D call uncertain. The CDR3 is 15 residues long. The ends were cut back, 4 bases at V and 0 bases at J, with 13 bases in the middle. CDR1 MGHRA and CDR2 YSYEKL come from the germline V gene. CDR3 sequence reads: CASSRGPLPSYEQYF. The CDR3 region has the DNA TGCGCCAGCAGCCGCGGCCCGTTGCCCTCCTACGAGCAGTACTTC.

The chain joins TRBV7-8 to TRBJ2-7; 13 bases line up with TRBD2. The CDR3 spans 17 residues. V lost 5 bases to trimming and J lost 5 bases; unmatched junction nucleotides: 12. Germline CDR1 reads SGHVS; CDR2 reads FQNEAQ. The CDR3 region has the DNA TGTGCCAGCAGCCCTAGGACTAGCGGGAGTACTTCCCACGAGCAGTACTTC. It encodes CASSPRTSGSTSHEQYF.

The chain has TRBV5-8 and TRBJ1-4, with TRBD1 matching over 8 bases. This CDR3 region has 15 residues. Trimming took 4 bases from V and 8 from J; bases not matched to a gene: 10. Per the germline V gene, CDR1 is SGHTS and CDR2 is YDEGEE. Here the CDR3 reads CASSAQGAQREKLFF. As DNA, the CDR3 is TGTGCCAGCAGCGCGCAGGGGGCGCAAAGGGAAAAACTGTTTTTT.

This clonotype has a count of ten or more. The rearrangement joins TRBV4-3 to TRBJ1-1; the match to TRBD1 covers 7 bases. CDR1 and CDR2 from the germline V gene are LGHNA and YSLEER. After removal of 4 bases from V and 4 bases from J, the junction contained 9 bases not matched to a gene. This CDR3 is built from 15 residues. The CDR3 sequence is CASSLRIQGSTEAFF. CDR3 sequence (DNA): TGCGCCAGCAGCCTCCGAATACAGGGGAGCACTGAAGCTTTCTTT.

This clonotype came up once. This chain uses TRBV13 with TRBJ2-7; D is possibly TRBD2 (5 bases). This CDR3 has 14 amino acids. Per germline, CDR1 PRHDT and CDR2 FYEKMQ (reference sequence). V shed 5 bases and J shed 3 bases, with 14 bases lying between them. The CDR3 DNA reads as TGTGCCAGCAGCCCAAGGACGGGAAACTACGAGCAGTACTTC. Protein sequence: CASSPRTGNYEQYF. The variable domain in full, with the rest retrieved from reference TRBV13 and TRBJ2-7, is AAGVIQSPRHLIKEKRETATLKCYPIPRHDTVYWYQQGPGQDPQFLISFYEKMQSDKGSIPDRFSAQQFSDYHSELNMSSLELGDSALYFCASSPRTGNYEQYFGPGTRLTVT.

The V gene is TRBV5-1, the J gene TRBJ2-3, with TRBD2 matching 12 bases. The CDR3 has 17 amino acids. Germline assignment: CDR1 SGHRS and CDR2 YFSETQ. Trimming removed 1 base from V and 0 bases from J; junction bases left unmatched: 3. In DNA, the CDR3 is TGCGCCAGCAGCTTGTGGGGGACTAGCGGGAGCACAGATACGCAGTATTTT. Amino acids: CASSLWGTSGSTDTQYF.

This clonotype has only a few counts. This chain links TRBV4-2 with TRBJ1-5; 10 nucleotides agree with TRBD1. Trimming took 1 base from V and 3 from J; bases not matched to a gene: 3. The CDR3 is 16 amino acids. Germline CDR1 and CDR2: LGHNA and YNFKEQ. CDR3 DNA sequence: TGTGCCAGCAGCCAAGTCGGACAGGGGGTCAATCAGCCCCAGCATTTT. The encoded protein is CASSQVGQGVNQPQHF.

This chain uses TRBV20-1 with TRBJ1-2; 7 bases fit TRBD1. The CDR3 spans 15 residues. Looked up from germline, CDR1 is DFQATT and CDR2 is SNEGSKA (reference sequence). The V and J ends lost 5 bases and 5 bases, in that order; junction bases with no gene match: 14. CDR3 nucleotide sequence: TGCAGTGCTTCCCAGGGTCCTCAGGGGGGTTATGGCTACACCTTC. Its protein product is CSASQGPQGGYGYTF.

In this sample, this clonotype turned up a few times. The rearrangement joins TRBV5-4 to TRBJ2-5, with 7 positions matching TRBD2. The trim removed 4 bases at V and 2 bases at J, leaving 8 bases unmatched. Germline CDR1 reads SGHNT; CDR2 reads YYREEE (reference sequence). The CDR3 is made up of 15 amino acids. CDR3 sequence (DNA): TGTGCCAGCAGCCTCAGCGGGGCCAATCAAGAGACCCAGTACTTC. Its protein product is CASSLSGANQETQYF. The full variable domain, its missing parts supplied by reference TRBV5-4 and TRBJ2-5, is ETGVTQSPTHLIKTRGQQVTLRCSSQSGHNTVSWYQQALGQGPQFIFQYYREEENGRGNFPPRFSGLQFPNYSSELNVNALELDDSALYLCASSLSGANQETQYFGPGTRLLVL.

The V call is TRBV5-6, the J call TRBJ2-1, with unresolved D. Trimming took 4 bases from V and 1 from J, leaving 3 bases between them. Germline CDR1 reads SGHDT; CDR2 reads YYEEEE. This CDR3 comprises 12 residues. The CDR3 is CASSQSYNEQFF. The CDR3 DNA reads as TGTGCCAGCAGCCAGTCCTACAATGAGCAGTTCTTC. The entire variable domain, with the rest obtained from reference TRBV5-6 and TRBJ2-1, is as follows: DAGVTQSPTHLIKTRGQQVTLRCSPKSGHDTVSWYQQALGQGPQFIFQYYEEEERQRGNFPDRFSGHQFPNYSSELNVNALLLGDSALYLCASSQSYNEQFFGPGTRLTVL.

This clonotype was detected many times. V gene TRBV6-5 combines with J gene TRBJ1-5, with D tentatively TRBD1 (6 bases). CDR3 size: 16 residues. Germline V lookup: CDR1 MNHEY, CDR2 SVGAGI. Trimming pared 5 bases from V and 5 bases from J, leaving 19 bases between. DNA for the CDR3: TGTGCCAGCAGTCCCACACAACAGGGAGGGGATCAGCCCCAGCATTTT. Translation: CASSPTQQGGDQPQHF.

This sequence joins TRBV4-1 and TRBJ1-1; D is ambiguous. This CDR3 is 17 amino acids long. Trimming removed 4 bases from V and 0 bases from J, with 18 bases in between. Germline CDR1 reads MGHRA; CDR2 reads YSYEKL. The CDR3 reads CASSPREGRTMNTEAFF. DNA for the CDR3: TGCGCCAGCAGCCCACGGGAGGGTCGGACCATGAACACTGAAGCTTTCTTT.

The chain uses TRBV27 and TRBJ1-1; D unresolved. V shed 2 bases and J shed 1 base, with 8 bases lying between them. This CDR3 spans 14 amino acids. The germline CDR1 and CDR2 sequences are MNHEY and SMNVEV (reference sequence). In nucleotides, the CDR3 is TGTGCCAGCAGTTTAGGCAGTACGAACACTGAAGCTTTCTTT. Encoded protein: CASSLGSTNTEAFF.

The V and J genes are TRBV12-3 or TRBV12-4 and TRBJ2-7; 8 bases agree with TRBD1. The CDR3 is 14 residues long. With V trimmed by 6 bases and J by 4 bases, 8 bases remained unmatched. CDR3 sequence reads: CASRRQGSGYEQYF. The CDR3 DNA is TGTGCCAGCAGAAGACAGGGGAGCGGATACGAGCAGTACTTC.

This chain joins TRBV7-8 and TRBJ1-1, with D maybe TRBD1 (6 bases). Trimming stripped 1 base from V and 1 base from J, with 16 bases between. CDR1 and CDR2 (germline): SGHVS, FQNEAQ. The CDR3 covers 17 residues. The CDR3: CASSLGGGRRTNTEAFF. Here the CDR3 DNA reads TGTGCCAGCAGCTTAGGAGGGGGGCGCAGAACGAACACTGAAGCTTTCTTT.